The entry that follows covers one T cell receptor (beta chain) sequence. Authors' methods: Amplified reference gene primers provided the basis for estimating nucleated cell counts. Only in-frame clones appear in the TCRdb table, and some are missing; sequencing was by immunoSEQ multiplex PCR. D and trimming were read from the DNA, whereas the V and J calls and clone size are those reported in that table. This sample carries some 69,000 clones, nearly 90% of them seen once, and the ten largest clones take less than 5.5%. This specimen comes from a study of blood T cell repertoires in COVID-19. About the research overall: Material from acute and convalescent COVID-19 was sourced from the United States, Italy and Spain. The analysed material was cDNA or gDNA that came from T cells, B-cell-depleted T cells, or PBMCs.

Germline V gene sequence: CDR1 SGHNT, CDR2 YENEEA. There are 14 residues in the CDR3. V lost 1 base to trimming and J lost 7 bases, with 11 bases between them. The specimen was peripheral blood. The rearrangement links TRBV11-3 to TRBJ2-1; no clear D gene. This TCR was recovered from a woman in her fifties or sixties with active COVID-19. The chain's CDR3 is CASSLADKNNEQFF. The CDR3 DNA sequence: TGTGCCAGCAGCTTAGCTGACAAGAATAATGAGCAGTTCTTC. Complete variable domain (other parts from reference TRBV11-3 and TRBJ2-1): EAGVVQSPRYKIIEKKQPVAFWCNPISGHNTLYWYLQNLGQGPELLIRYENEEAVDDSQLPKDRFSAERLKGVDSTLKIQPAELGDSAVYLCASSLADKNNEQFFGPGTRLTVL.